This is a list of T cell receptor beta chains from one sample in a study of identical twins. TCRdb reprocessed the 5' RACE reads with MiXCR, giving one entry per CDR3 protein. The sample includes around 250,000 distinct CDR3 sequences, about 9% of them seen just once. A further study also used this sample, focusing on yellow fever vaccine responses in identical twins.

The sample comprised CD8+ T cells sorted from blood. All receptors come from a woman aged 18 to 35 in good health. CDR3s include the opening cysteine and the closing phenylalanine or tryptophan. D genes are given only for firm matches. The listing skips clone size in some rows; elsewhere it reads once, few, many or a size class.

clone_size | d_call | j_call | v_call | cdr3_nt | cdr3_aa
many | TRBD2 | TRBJ2-2 | TRBV3-1 | TGTGCCAGCAGCCAAGATCAGCGGGGGTACACCGGGGAGCTGTTTTTT | CASSQDQRGYTGELFF
few | TRBD2 | TRBJ2-2 | TRBV27 | TGTGCCAGCAGTTTCCTCGGACTAGCGGGAGTTTCGGGTTCGGGCGGGGAGCTGTTTTTT | CASSFLGLAGVSGSGGELFF
- | TRBD1 | TRBJ2-7 | TRBV5-6 | TGTGCCAGCAGCCTCCCACAGGGGCCGGCCTACGAGCAGTACTTC | CASSLPQGPAYEQYF
few | TRBD1 | TRBJ2-3 | TRBV11-2 | TGTGCCAGCAGCCCTGGGGACAGATTCACAGATACGCAGTATTTT | CASSPGDRFTDTQYF
many | TRBD2 | TRBJ2-1 | TRBV6-2/TRBV6-3 | TGTGCCAGCGTACTTCCCGGGACTAAAAACCACAATGAGCAGTTCTTC | CASVLPGTKNHNEQFF
- | TRBD2 | TRBJ2-7 | TRBV15 | TGTGCCACCAGCAGAGGAAGGGACGCGACTAGCCCCTACGAGCAGTACTTC | CATSRGRDATSPYEQYF
few | - | TRBJ2-7 | TRBV27 | TGTGCCAGCTCGAGTAAGGACAGCTACGAGCAGTACTTC | CASSSKDSYEQYF
few | TRBD2 | TRBJ2-3 | TRBV6-1 | TGTGCCAGCAGTGAAGTTGCAGCGGGGGGCACAGATACGCAGTATTTT | CASSEVAAGGTDTQYF
many | - | TRBJ1-3 | TRBV6-1 | TGTGCCAGCACCTCAGGAGAAAATCCCTCTGGAAACACCATATATTTT | CASTSGENPSGNTIYF
- | - | TRBJ1-2 | TRBV27 | TGTGCCAGCAGTCCTCTCGGGTCACCCTATGGCTACACCTTC | CASSPLGSPYGYTF
- | - | TRBJ1-1 | TRBV12-5 | TGTGCTAGTGGTTTGGTAGATGGGACTGAAGCTTTCTTT | CASGLVDGTEAFF
many | - | TRBJ2-7 | TRBV5-1 | TGCGCCAGCAGCTTAAGCCCAACCTACGAGCAGTACTTC | CASSLSPTYEQYF
many | - | TRBJ1-1 | TRBV27 | TGTGCCAGCAGTTATGGCACTGAAGCTTTCTTT | CASSYGTEAFF
- | - | TRBJ2-7 | TRBV6-1 | TGTGCCAGCAGTGAATTGGCAGAGAGCTCCTACGAGCAGTACTTC | CASSELAESSYEQYF
few | TRBD2 | TRBJ2-1 | TRBV5-1 | TGCGCCAGCAGCTTGCCCCAGCGGGAGAACTACAATGAGCAGTTCTTC | CASSLPQRENYNEQFF
once | - | TRBJ2-1 | TRBV5-6 | TGTGCCAGCGGCCGTGGGGGGCTCTACAATGAGCAGTTCTTC | CASGRGGLYNEQFF
few | TRBD2 | TRBJ2-1 | TRBV29-1 | TGCAGCGTTGTGGGACTAGATTTAGGTGAGCAGTTCTTC | CSVVGLDLGEQFF
few | - | TRBJ2-3 | TRBV18 | TGTGCCAGCTCGGAAGAGGCTTCCAAGCTCATCAGGACGCAGTATTTT | CASSEEASKLIRTQYF
few | - | TRBJ1-1 | TRBV14 | TGTGCCAGCAGCCAAGTCCTAGGCTATGAAGCTTTCTTT | CASSQVLGYEAFF
- | TRBD1 | TRBJ2-7 | TRBV3-1 | TGTGCCTGCAGTTTATACGCCGTTGGGACAGGGATGGAGAGAGAGCAGTACTTC | CACSLYAVGTGMEREQYF
few | - | TRBJ1-5 | TRBV9 | TGTGCCAGCAGTACTTTTCCCAATCAGCCCCAGCATTTT | CASSTFPNQPQHF
many | - | TRBJ2-7 | TRBV4-1 | TGCGCCAGCAGCGGTAAAAGCTCCTACGAGCAGTACTTC | CASSGKSSYEQYF
few | TRBD2 | TRBJ2-1 | TRBV7-6 | TGTGCCACCAGGGGACTAGCGGGATCCAATGAGCAGTTCTTC | CATRGLAGSNEQFF
- | - | TRBJ2-7 | TRBV24-1 | TGTGCCACCAGTGATGACAGGAGACTCTACGAGCAGTACTTC | CATSDDRRLYEQYF
- | - | TRBJ2-7 | TRBV5-6 | TGTGCCAGCAGTTTCCTAGGGAGCCAGTACGAGCAGTACTTC | CASSFLGSQYEQYF
few | - | TRBJ1-2 | TRBV12-3/TRBV12-4 | TGTGCCAGCATACAGGACAGATATGGCTACACCTTC | CASIQDRYGYTF
many | TRBD2 | TRBJ2-3 | TRBV7-6 | TGTGCCAGCAGCCCAATAGCGGGGCTCACAGATACGCAGTATTTT | CASSPIAGLTDTQYF
few | - | TRBJ2-6 | TRBV9 | TGTGCCAGCAGCTATGCGAGGGACCTCCCCTCTGGGGCCAACGTCCTGACTTTC | CASSYARDLPSGANVLTF
many | - | TRBJ2-7 | TRBV10-3 | TGTGCCTCCGCCCGGGGAGACGAGCAGTACTTC | CASARGDEQYF
- | - | TRBJ2-7 | TRBV13 | TGTGCCAGCAGAAACCGCACTAGGGGTCGCCCCCACGAGCAGTACTTC | CASRNRTRGRPHEQYF
- | - | TRBJ2-7 | TRBV7-9 | TGTGCCAGCAGCCGACCACCCTGGACCTACGAGCAGTACTTC | CASSRPPWTYEQYF
few | TRBD2 | TRBJ2-1 | TRBV19 | TGTGCCAGTAGTATGAACGGGGGGGCGGGAAATGAGCAGTTCTTC | CASSMNGGAGNEQFF
few | - | TRBJ2-1 | TRBV6-5 | TGTGCCAGCAGCTATGTGAGGACCAATGAGCAGTTCTTC | CASSYVRTNEQFF
few | - | TRBJ2-3 | TRBV6-2/TRBV6-3 | TGTGCCAGCAGTTCCTCAGATACGCAGTATTTT | CASSSSDTQYF
- | TRBD2 | TRBJ2-1 | TRBV4-3 | TGCGCCAGCAGCCACAGAGCGGGGGACTCCTACAATGAGCAGTTCTTC | CASSHRAGDSYNEQFF
- | - | TRBJ1-1 | TRBV6-1 | TGTGCCAGCAGTGAAGGAGGGGCGACTGAAGCTTTCTTT | CASSEGGATEAFF
few | - | TRBJ2-3 | TRBV12-3/TRBV12-4 | TGTGCCAGCAGTTATGGGACGGCGATCACAGATACGCAGTATTTT | CASSYGTAITDTQYF